The clone carrying this T cell receptor beta chain showed up just once. The antigen is undetermined. Data came from immunoSEQ multiplex PCR; TCRdb stores just in-frame clones and leaves some out. This table holds about 350,000 clones, roughly nine tenths found once. The data were obtained in a study of Ad26.COV2.S vaccination and SARS-CoV-2 variants. Findings and caveats of the study: There was reportedly substantial breadth in spike-specific CD8+ and CD4+ T cell responses after vaccination. People given the vaccine had a wider spike-specific TCR breadth than placebo recipients did. Vaccine and placebo recipients had comparable breadth of non-spike TCRs.

The source was peripheral blood, collected after recovery from COVID-19. The sequence came from a human donor who had recovered from COVID-19.

This chain's CDR3 is CASSFGSSGNTIYF. The CDR3 region has the DNA TGCGCCAGCAGCTTCGGATCCTCTGGAAACACCATATATTTT. This chain connects TRBV5-1 to TRBJ1-3; no clear D. The length of the CDR3 is 14 residues. Trimming stripped 2 bases from V and 0 bases from J, with 6 bases between. Looked up from germline, CDR1 is SGHRS and CDR2 is YFSETQ.